Presented here are 18 T cell receptor beta chains from one specimen sequenced in a study of T cell responses to AZD1222 COVID-19 vaccine. Libraries were prepared by immunoSEQ multiplex PCR; TCRdb keeps only in-frame clonotypes and omits some of them. Of roughly 150,000 clones detected, approximately 89% appear once; the ten largest clones hold approximately 5%. The specimen was peripheral blood, collected on day 0 of AZD1222 vaccination. The receptors originated from an adult in good health.

The rearrangement uses TRBV6-2 or TRBV6-3 and TRBJ1-5, with no clear D. The CDR3 totals 13 residues. Trimming removed 2 bases from V and 4 bases from J, with 6 bases in between. Looked up from germline, CDR1 is MNHEY and CDR2 is SVGEGT. The CDR3 nucleotides read TGTGCCAGCAGTTACGGGGAGAATCAGCCCCAGCATTTT. This encodes CASSYGENQPQHF.

The V gene is TRBV19, the J gene TRBJ2-1; D possibly corresponds to TRBD1 (5 bases). The CDR3 has 13 residues. CDR1 LNHDA and CDR2 SQIVND come from the germline V gene (reference sequence). V lost 5 bases and J 4 bases, leaving 9 bases between the germline ends. The chain's CDR3 is CASSPRAYNEQFF. The CDR3 coding sequence is TGTGCCAGTAGTCCCAGGGCTTACAATGAGCAGTTCTTC.

In its sample, this clone was seen once. This chain connects TRBV15 to TRBJ1-4; 8 bases align to TRBD1. Germline lookup yields CDR1 LNHNV and CDR2 YYDKDF (reference sequence). J was trimmed by 1 base and V by 1 base; bases with no gene match: 8. The CDR3 runs to 18 residues. This CDR3 is CATSRALDRVGTNEKLFF. For the CDR3, the DNA is TGTGCCACCAGCAGAGCTCTGGACAGGGTAGGAACTAATGAAAAACTGTTTTTT.

V usage is TRBV11-3 and J usage is TRBJ2-7, with D maybe TRBD2 (5 bases). The germline gives CDR1 SGHNT, CDR2 YENEEA. The CDR3 has 14 amino acids. Trimming stripped 3 bases from V and 6 bases from J, with 15 bases between. In DNA form, the CDR3 reads TGTGCCAGCAGCTTGGGGAGTGAGGGATCCGAGCAGTACTTC. Its protein is CASSLGSEGSEQYF.

The V call is TRBV30, the J call TRBJ2-1, with 9 bases that match TRBD2. With V trimmed by 0 bases and J by 0 bases, 18 bases remained unmatched. Germline-derived CDR1 and CDR2 are GTSNPN and SVGIG (reference sequence). The CDR3 loop spans 21 amino acids. The CDR3 loop is CAWSVDKNSSGRPSSYNEQFF. CDR3 DNA: TGTGCCTGGAGTGTAGACAAAAATTCGAGCGGGAGGCCGAGCTCCTACAATGAGCAGTTCTTC. The whole variable domain, filled in from reference TRBV30 and TRBJ2-1, reads SQTIHQWPATLVQPVGSPLSLECTVEGTSNPNLYWYRQAAGRGLQLLFYSVGIGQISSEVPQNLSASRPQDRQFILSSKKLLLSDSGFYLCAWSVDKNSSGRPSSYNEQFFGPGTRLTVL.

In its sample, this clone ranks as medium-sized. The same CDR3 arises from other DNA sequences in this sample as well. The V gene is TRBV5-1, the J gene TRBJ1-1; TRBD1 aligns across 7 bases. CDR3 length: 15 residues. Per the germline V gene, CDR1 is SGHRS and CDR2 is YFSETQ. V lost 4 bases and J lost 0; bases outside the gene matches: 6. The chain's CDR3 is CASSRDRGMNTEAFF. The CDR3 nucleotides read TGCGCCAGCAGCCGGGACAGAGGCATGAACACTGAAGCTTTCTTT.

This chain uses TRBV6-2 or TRBV6-3 with TRBJ1-5, with no clear D. The length of the CDR3 is 17 residues. Germline lookup yields CDR1 MNHEY and CDR2 SVGEGT. V lost 2 bases and J 0 bases, leaving 14 bases between the germline ends. The CDR3 DNA is TGTGCCAGCAGTTACCCCATTACTGAATATAGCAATCAGCCCCAGCATTTT. Encoded protein: CASSYPITEYSNQPQHF.

This sequence joins TRBV7-9 and TRBJ1-6, with D possibly matching TRBD1 (5 bases). The CDR3 length is 13 residues. CDR1 is SEHNR, CDR2 FQNEAQ, per germline (reference sequence). V lost 6 bases, J lost 9 bases, and 12 bases lay in between. CDR3 region: CASRKEGISPLHF. Here the CDR3 DNA reads TGTGCCAGCAGAAAAGAGGGGATTTCACCCCTCCACTTT.

V usage is TRBV18 and J usage is TRBJ2-7, with D perhaps TRBD2 (6 bases). Germline V lookup: CDR1 KGHSH, CDR2 LQKENI. The CDR3 length is 15 residues. Trimming removed 2 bases from V and 2 bases from J, with 13 bases in between. The CDR3 coding sequence is TGTGCCAGCTCACCAATTAGCGGCAAGGCCTACGAGCAGTACTTC. Translation gives CASSPISGKAYEQYF.

The CDR3 nucleotides are TGTGCCAGCAGCCCTACACTAGCGGGAGAGGGGGTAGGCACAGATACGCAGTATTTT. It translates to CASSPTLAGEGVGTDTQYF. The chain combines TRBV9 with TRBJ2-3; 11 positions agree with TRBD2. This CDR3 spans 19 amino acids. Germline V CDR1 and CDR2: SGDLS, YYNGEE. The J segment lost 1 base and the V segment lost 4 bases, leaving 14 bases of the junction unmatched.

The rearrangement joins TRBV6-5 to TRBJ2-7, with D unclear. V lost 4 bases and J 0 bases, leaving 7 bases between the germline ends. Germline CDR1 reads MNHEY; CDR2 reads SVGAGI. The CDR3 consists of 13 residues. CDR3 sequence reads: CASSSVHSYEQYF. As DNA, the CDR3 is TGTGCCAGCAGTTCGGTCCACTCCTACGAGCAGTACTTC.

The chain recombines TRBV6-2 or TRBV6-3 with TRBJ2-1, with D perhaps TRBD2 (6 bases). The CDR3 extends over 15 amino acids. CDR1 is MNHEY, CDR2 SVGEGT, per germline. Trimming took off 2 bases at V and 10 bases at J, with 18 bases between the two ends. CDR3 in DNA: TGTGCCAGCAGTTACCTTTTCCGGGACTCCATGGAGCAGTTCTTC. It translates to CASSYLFRDSMEQFF.

This rearrangement joins TRBV28 to TRBJ2-7; D remains unclear. Germline loops: CDR1 MDHEN, CDR2 SYDVKM. Trimming took off 1 base at V and 4 bases at J, with 11 bases between the two ends. The CDR3 sequence is 14 residues long. The CDR3 sequence is CASSLLGPVYEQYF. The CDR3, as DNA: TGTGCCAGCAGTTTATTGGGTCCCGTGTACGAGCAGTACTTC.

V gene TRBV15 combines with J gene TRBJ2-3; the match to TRBD2 covers 10 bases. Germline values: CDR1 LNHNV, CDR2 YYDKDF (reference sequence). This CDR3 is built from 16 residues. With 2 bases clipped from V and 5 bases from J, the junction kept 7 bases outside the gene matches. The CDR3 coding sequence is TGTGCCACCAGCAGAATAGCGGGGGGATTCCTAGATACGCAGTATTTT. Translation: CATSRIAGGFLDTQYF.

The rearrangement joins TRBV18 to TRBJ1-4; D is uncertain. CDR3 length: 14 residues. Germline CDR1 reads KGHSH; CDR2 reads LQKENI. The ends were cut back, 3 bases at V and 4 bases at J, with 9 bases in the middle. The CDR3: CASSPQSGNEKLFF. The CDR3 nucleotides read TGTGCCAGCTCACCCCAATCTGGTAATGAAAAACTGTTTTTT.

The V call is TRBV14, the J call TRBJ2-3; TRBD1 aligns across 7 bases. V was pared by 2 bases and J by 3 bases, with 5 bases of the junction left unmatched. This CDR3 region has 15 residues. CDR1 is SGHDN and CDR2 is FVKESK in the germline V gene. CDR3 loop: CASSQSGQFTDTQYF. The CDR3 DNA reads as TGTGCCAGCAGCCAATCGGGACAGTTTACAGATACGCAGTATTTT.

The J gene is TRBJ2-3, the V gene TRBV29-1, with a possible D match to TRBD1 (6 bases). V was shortened by 4 bases and J by 1 base, with 12 bases between the two germline ends. Germline CDR1 reads SQVTM; CDR2 reads ANQGSEA. This CDR3 is 14 amino acids long. The CDR3 DNA reads TGCAGCGTTGGGGGGCTGCGAGGCACAGATACGCAGTATTTT. Translating gives CSVGGLRGTDTQYF.

This chain links TRBV7-2 with TRBJ1-1; 7 nucleotides align to TRBD1. Germline loops: CDR1 SGHTA, CDR2 FQGNSA. V was pared by 4 bases and J by 3 bases, with 8 bases of the junction left unmatched. The CDR3 is made up of 15 amino acids. Here the CDR3 DNA reads TGTGCCAGCAGCTCCAGGGCCAGGGGGGACACTGAAGCTTTCTTT. Protein product: CASSSRARGDTEAFF.